One sample yielded the 26 T cell receptor beta chains listed below, sequenced in a study of CD4 T cells in relation to SARS-CoV-2 and coronaviruses (dated by TCRdb to the early 2020s). CD4+ T cells from unexposed donors were collected before the COVID-19 pandemic (2011-2018). After roughly 11 days of culture, CD4+ T cells were isolated with the EasySep CD4+ T cell isolation kit. Their antigens are not known. Library prep was done by the immunoSEQ multiplex PCR assay. TCRdb limited this immuneACCESS table to in-frame rearrangements with V and J called. A share of clones is missing; checked studies link under half to unresolved V genes, and the rest is unexplained. This sample has roughly 20,000 clones in its table, and 74% of those were observed once. Under 15% of the sample is taken by the ten largest. Sequences were obtained from CD4+ T cells from PBMCs, cultured in vitro. Source of these receptors: a human donor in good health.

This chain connects TRBV7-6 to TRBJ1-1; 7 bases agree with TRBD1. Per germline, CDR1 SGHVS and CDR2 FNYEAQ. The CDR3 consists of 13 residues. After removal of 5 bases from V and 4 bases from J, the junction contained 4 bases not matched to a gene. The CDR3 DNA reads as TGTGCCAGCAGCCGACAGGGCGGCACTGAAGCTTTCTTT. This encodes CASSRQGGTEAFF.

The chain uses TRBV30 and TRBJ1-3; D is unclear. The CDR3 runs 15 residues. CDR1 is GTSNPN and CDR2 is SVGIG in the germline V gene (reference sequence). Trimming pared 0 bases from V and 0 bases from J, leaving 9 bases between. The CDR3 DNA follows: TGTGCCTGGAGTGTAGGGCTGGGCTCTGGAAACACCATATATTTT. Residues: CAWSVGLGSGNTIYF. Full variable domain (remainder filled in from reference TRBV30 and TRBJ1-3): SQTIHQWPATLVQPVGSPLSLECTVEGTSNPNLYWYRQAAGRGLQLLFYSVGIGQISSEVPQNLSASRPQDRQFILSSKKLLLSDSGFYLCAWSVGLGSGNTIYFGEGSWLTVV.

V and J are TRBV13 and TRBJ1-3, with 9 nucleotides matching TRBD1. The length of the CDR3 is 14 residues. Germline V gene data show CDR1 as PRHDT and CDR2 as FYEKMQ (reference sequence). The ends lost 3 bases at V and 9 bases at J; junction bases unmatched: 6. CDR3 DNA sequence: TGTGCCAGCAGCTTCGGGACAGGGCGGTCCACCATATATTTT. This codes for CASSFGTGRSTIYF.

The J gene is TRBJ2-3, the V gene TRBV5-1; 9 bases are a match to TRBD2. This CDR3 contains 17 residues. The V gene's germline CDR1 is SGHRS and CDR2 YFSETQ. V lost 4 bases and J lost 0; bases outside the gene matches: 9. Written as DNA, the CDR3 is TGCGCCAGCAGCCTAGCGGGACCAACGACTAGCACAGATACGCAGTATTTT. It yields the protein CASSLAGPTTSTDTQYF.

The chain uses TRBV11-1 and TRBJ2-6; TRBD2 might be the D (7 bases). Germline CDR1 is SGHAT and CDR2 is FQDESV (reference sequence). V was cut by 2 bases and J by 5 bases, with 13 bases left in between. This CDR3 comprises 16 residues. CDR3 region: CASSLLAGARANVLTF. The CDR3 DNA sequence: TGTGCCAGCAGCTTACTCGCGGGGGCCCGGGCCAACGTCCTGACTTTC.

The CDR3 DNA follows: TGCGCCAGCAGCCAAGTTGACGGGATTCGAGGTCAGCCCCAGCATTTT. Translating gives CASSQVDGIRGQPQHF. The chain recombines TRBV4-1 with TRBJ1-5; D gene uncertain. The germline gives CDR1 MGHRA, CDR2 YSYEKL. The CDR3 spans 16 residues. V was shortened by 1 base and J by 6 bases, with 16 bases between the two germline ends.

This clone occurred a few times. This chain joins TRBV4-2 and TRBJ2-1, with 7 bases identical to TRBD2. This CDR3 comprises 13 residues. The germline V gene has CDR1 LGHNA and CDR2 YNFKEQ. After removal of 8 bases from V and 4 bases from J, the junction contained 5 bases not matched to a gene. The CDR3 is CASDRAGYNEQFF. The CDR3 bases are TGTGCCAGCGATCGAGCGGGATACAATGAGCAGTTCTTC.

The chain employs TRBV6-2 or TRBV6-3 and TRBJ2-1, with TRBD2 matching over 12 bases. Germline V gene sequence: CDR1 MNHEY, CDR2 SVGEGT. V was pared by 0 bases and J by 0 bases, with 12 bases of the junction left unmatched. This CDR3 has 21 residues. The DNA of the CDR3 is TGTGCCAGCAGTTACTCGAAATCTAGCGGGAGGGTCCGAAGCTCCTACAATGAGCAGTTCTTC. It specifies CASSYSKSSGRVRSSYNEQFF.

The V and J genes are TRBV18 and TRBJ1-1; D not resolved. The CDR3 runs 13 residues. V shed 3 bases and J shed 3 bases, with 8 bases lying between them. Germline CDR1 KGHSH, CDR2 LQKENI. As DNA, the CDR3 is TGTGCCAGCTCACCTTCGGCCCACACTGAAGCTTTCTTT. Amino acid sequence: CASSPSAHTEAFF.

This clone was seen only a few times. V and J are TRBV3-1 (or the pseudogene TRBV3-2) and TRBJ1-5, with D maybe TRBD1 (6 bases). With 0 bases removed from V and 9 bases from J, the gap between germline ends came to 15 bases. Germline lookup yields CDR1 LGHDT and CDR2 YNNKEL (reference sequence). The CDR3 is 15 residues long. The CDR3 sequence: CASSQDLQGSRPQHF. Here the CDR3 DNA reads TGTGCCAGCAGCCAAGATCTACAGGGTTCGCGGCCCCAGCATTTT.

The rearrangement uses TRBV9 and TRBJ2-7; a possible D gene is TRBD2 (5 bases). There are 15 residues in the CDR3. Germline V CDR1 and CDR2: SGDLS, YYNGEE. V was shortened by 0 bases and J by 3 bases, with 13 bases between the two germline ends. The CDR3 region is CASSVGPLANYEQYF. The CDR3, as DNA: TGTGCCAGCAGCGTAGGCCCCCTAGCTAACTACGAGCAGTACTTC.

The rearrangement uses TRBV7-3 and TRBJ2-5; D is unclear. The CDR3 spans 13 residues. Germline values: CDR1 SGHTA, CDR2 FQGTGA. V lost 1 base, J lost 2 bases, and 5 bases lay in between. The DNA for the CDR3 is TGTGCCAGCAGCTTAAGGGGTCAAGAGACCCAGTACTTC. Its translation: CASSLRGQETQYF.

This clone was seen once. The gene calls are TRBV5-6 and TRBJ2-1; D remains ambiguous. Trimming stripped 2 bases from V and 9 bases from J, with 6 bases between. Germline CDR1 and CDR2: SGHDT and YYEEEE. The CDR3 contains 11 residues. DNA of the CDR3: TGTGCCAGCAGCTTTTCTTCTGAGCAGTTCTTC. Protein: CASSFSSEQFF.

This clone was detected a few times. This sequence joins TRBV10-1 and TRBJ2-7; 9 bases align to TRBD2. The CDR3 spans 15 residues. The junction had 7 bases not matched to a gene; V was cut back by 2 bases and J by 5 bases. Germline-derived CDR1 and CDR2 are WNHNN and SYGVQD (reference sequence). The CDR3 loop reads CASSEDPREGHEQYF. The DNA of the CDR3 is TGCGCCAGCAGTGAGGATCCGCGGGAGGGCCACGAGCAGTACTTC.

This sequence joins TRBV28 and TRBJ1-6; maybe TRBD1 (5 bases). This CDR3 is 15 amino acids long. Per the germline V gene, CDR1 is MDHEN and CDR2 is SYDVKM. Deletions cut 2 bases from V and 6 bases from J, with 11 bases between. Here the CDR3 DNA reads TGTGCCAGCAGTTTAGGGGCGGGGTTTAATTCACCCCTCCACTTT. Its protein is CASSLGAGFNSPLHF.

The J gene is TRBJ2-5, the V gene TRBV9; 9 bases align to TRBD2. Germline CDR1 SGDLS, CDR2 YYNGEE. The CDR3 has 16 residues. V shed 4 bases and J 5 bases; nucleotides not matched to a gene: 12. The CDR3 sequence is CASSPAPRSGSETQYF. The CDR3 DNA follows: TGTGCCAGCAGCCCCGCCCCTCGTAGCGGGAGTGAGACCCAGTACTTC.

The genes are TRBV3-1 (or the pseudogene TRBV3-2) and TRBJ1-2; D is undetermined. Germline values: CDR1 LGHDT, CDR2 YNNKEL (reference sequence). The V end lost 4 bases, the J end lost 4 bases, and 13 bases lay between the germline ends. The CDR3 consists of 14 residues. This CDR3 is CASSPRPGSYGYTF. Written as DNA, the CDR3 is TGTGCCAGCAGCCCCCGGCCGGGGAGCTATGGCTACACCTTC.

This chain connects TRBV24-1 to TRBJ1-2, with D possibly being TRBD1 (5 bases). Germline assignment: CDR1 KGHDR and CDR2 SFDVKD. The CDR3 is 17 residues long. Trimming cost V 3 bases and J 4 bases, with 20 bases left between them. DNA of the CDR3: TGTGCCACCAGTGATCCAGTTCAGGGCCGGGGAGTCTATGGCTACACCTTC. This encodes CATSDPVQGRGVYGYTF.

The chain uses TRBV14 and TRBJ1-2, with 8 bases lining up with TRBD1. V shed 4 bases, J shed 6 bases, and the junction held 4 bases outside the gene matches. The CDR3 is 13 residues long. Germline CDR1 is SGHDN and CDR2 is FVKESK. The CDR3 sequence is CASSRTGLDGYTF. For the CDR3, the DNA is TGTGCCAGCAGCCGGACAGGGTTAGATGGCTACACCTTC.

The rearrangement uses TRBV2 and TRBJ2-7, with 9 bases aligning to TRBD2. V shed 7 bases, J shed 0 bases, and the junction held 7 bases outside the gene matches. There are 15 residues in the CDR3. Germline assignment: CDR1 SNHLY and CDR2 FYNNEI. CDR3 in amino acids: CASNPSGNFSYEQYF. CDR3 coding DNA: TGTGCCAGCAACCCTAGCGGGAATTTCTCCTACGAGCAGTACTTC.

The chain is built from TRBV4-1 and TRBJ2-5; tentative D call: TRBD1 (6 bases). The CDR3 has 14 residues. Trimming left V 5 bases short and J 0 bases short, with 10 bases between. The V gene's germline CDR1 is MGHRA and CDR2 YSYEKL. The DNA of the CDR3 is TGCGCCAGCAGCGCCGGGACATACCAAGAGACCCAGTACTTC. Protein: CASSAGTYQETQYF.

This chain joins TRBV5-1 and TRBJ2-7, with 7 bases identical to TRBD1. Germline V gene sequence: CDR1 SGHRS, CDR2 YFSETQ. Trimming removed 4 bases from V and 4 bases from J; junction bases left unmatched: 11. The CDR3 has 15 amino acids. The CDR3 bases are TGCGCCAGCAGCCCGCGACAGGGTACCCCGTACGAGCAGTACTTC. Translation gives CASSPRQGTPYEQYF.

The V call is TRBV7-9, the J call TRBJ1-4, with D maybe TRBD1 (5 bases). Germline assignment: CDR1 SEHNR and CDR2 FQNEAQ (reference sequence). The CDR3 loop spans 16 amino acids. V was trimmed by 5 bases and J by 10 bases, leaving 23 bases between them. The CDR3 loop reads CASSPTGGGVNAKLFF. The CDR3 DNA follows: TGTGCCAGCAGCCCCACCGGGGGAGGGGTGAACGCAAAACTGTTTTTT.

The chain has TRBV28 and TRBJ2-3, with D possibly TRBD2 on 5 matching bases. The CDR3 loop spans 15 amino acids. Trimming removed 5 bases from V and 0 bases from J, with 12 bases in between. Germline V gene data show CDR1 as MDHEN and CDR2 as SYDVKM. The CDR3 bases are TGTGCCAGCAGTGAACCAGCGGATAGCACAGATACGCAGTATTTT. It yields the protein CASSEPADSTDTQYF.

The rearrangement uses TRBV19 and TRBJ2-7, with 8 nucleotides matching TRBD2. Trimming at V came to 3 bases and at J to 3 bases, leaving 4 bases not matched to a gene. CDR3 size: 14 residues. Germline V gives CDR1 LNHDA, CDR2 SQIVND (reference sequence). CDR3 sequence (DNA): TGTGCCAGTAGTATGTCCCTAGCGGGCTACGAGCAGTACTTC. Encoded protein: CASSMSLAGYEQYF.

This clone was recorded a few times. V gene TRBV18 combines with J gene TRBJ1-4; TRBD1 matches 10 bases. The CDR3 has 16 amino acids. CDR1 is KGHSH, CDR2 LQKENI, per germline. Losses at the gene ends were 3 bases for V and 8 bases for J; bases not matched to a gene: 9. CDR3 protein: CASSPGQGSLWEKLFF. CDR3 coding DNA: TGTGCCAGCTCACCGGGACAGGGGTCCCTATGGGAAAAACTGTTTTTT.